This T cell receptor (beta chain) was recorded in a study of T cell responses to AZD1222 COVID-19 vaccine. In the case of this clone: What it binds is unknown.

Regarding the study as a whole: Sampling that yielded the repertoires occurred only after the peak T cell response. Most donors were white British, females outnumbered males, and clonal diversity was possibly underestimated. Only a handful of people who got AZD1222 tested seropositive at baseline.

Germline lookup yields CDR1 MNHEY and CDR2 SMNVEV (reference sequence). The CDR3 has 15 amino acids. V was pared by 6 bases and J by 4 bases, with 18 bases between. The data were produced by immunoSEQ multiplex PCR, yet TCRdb's version contains in-frame clones alone and is incomplete. Of around 120,000 clones in the sample, about 90% are singletons; the top ten hold 14%. Material: peripheral blood, obtained on day 0 of AZD1222 vaccination. V is TRBV27 and J is TRBJ1-2, with D hard to call. This sequence was found in an adult in good health. CDR3: CASSQSRGRTYGYTF. DNA of the CDR3: TGTGCCAGCAGCCAAAGTCGGGGTAGAACCTATGGCTACACCTTC.